Sequencing of this T cell receptor beta chain was carried out in a study of OX40 agonist ivuxolimab in advanced cancers. Study as a whole: Patients were treated with ivuxolimab, an agonistic anti-OX40 (CD134) antibody. Study-level findings and limits: CD8+ T cells (on average) carried more expanded clones than CD4+ T cells. Dose levels from 0.1 to 3.0 mg/kg saw CD4+ and CD8+ blood T cells expand clonally by week 6.

Worth noting for this clone: Its target is not known.

Autoimmune disease history or systemic immunosuppression led to patient exclusion. This CDR3 is 12 amino acids long. The germline V gene has CDR1 ENHRY and CDR2 SYGVKD. V was shortened by 2 bases and J by 8 bases, with 9 bases between the two germline ends. Sequenced by immunoSEQ multiplex PCR; TCRdb stores in-frame clones only, minus some. The data contain about 64,000 clones, approximately 90% of them singletons. This sample comprised CD4+ or CD8+ T cells sorted from blood, obtained in a trial of the OX40 agonist ivuxolimab. V is TRBV10-3 and J is TRBJ1-2; D is undetermined. The clonotype was recovered from an adult with an advanced solid tumor such as melanoma, head and neck, liver or kidney cancer. CDR3 nucleotides: TGTGCCATCAGTGAGAATACTGAGGGCTACACCTTC. Translating it yields CAISENTEGYTF.